This TCR beta chain was identified during a study of T cells in Graves' hyperthyroidism and ophthalmopathy (dated by TCRdb to 2018 to 2020). With respect to the entire study: To identify TCR V-J signatures that set the groups apart, the researchers used a discovery cohort of approximately 98 patients, made up of 40 to 45 with Graves' ophthalmopathy and some 58 with stable Graves' hyperthyroidism. The study also compared thyroid tissue and blood T-cell repertoires from several Graves' hyperthyroidism patients. Following sampling, methimazole starting at 30 mg daily was given to hyperthyroidism patients, and high-dose intravenous methylprednisolone was given to ophthalmopathy patients. The roughly 91 discovery patients were randomly divided into training and test sets at a 7:3 ratio. Prospective prediction of ophthalmopathy was tested in an independent validation cohort of fewer than 20 hyperthyroidism patients and 17 patients who later progressed to ophthalmopathy. The paper describes TCR Vbeta CDR3 sequencing of 140 or so peripheral blood samples, made up of under 50 ophthalmopathy patients, approximately 73 hyperthyroidism patients and roughly 17 progressor patients. The investigation overall reported the following: Most expanded thyroid clonotypes (frequency above 0.001) were also detected in blood, suggesting blood repertoires may reflect thyroid immune responses. During validation, the model predicted progression to ophthalmopathy a median of approximately 6 months ahead of onset, with almost 71% sensitivity and about 75% specificity. No statistical method was used to fix the sample size in advance, and group allocation was not hidden from the investigators. A model built on a 13 V-J signature distinguished ophthalmopathy from stable hyperthyroidism, reaching about 88% sensitivity and under 84% specificity in cross-validation and 80%/75% in testing.

Stable Graves' hyperthyroidism was defined as the absence of progression to ophthalmopathy over 18 months of follow-up. The hyperthyroidism patients were between 18 and 65 years old and newly diagnosed, with a disease duration of less than 2 months. Patients with uncontrolled infections, other autoimmune diseases, pregnancy or lactation were excluded. Diagnoses relied on clinical symptoms, serum thyroxine and TRAb, thyroid ultrasound and orbital computed tomography. Total RNA was extracted using Trizol reagent, and RNA quality was assessed on an Agilent 2100 Bioanalyzer. Unmatched junction bases come to 7, with V trimmed by 5 bases and J by 5 bases. Including cysteine and phenylalanine, the CDR3 has 14 amino acids. Only the CDR3 DNA stays, 42 bases, in frame from base 1. CDR1 is given as SEHNR and CDR2 as FQNEAQ, both from the germline V gene (reference sequence). TCR beta CDR3 regions were amplified from RNA transcripts. For the first round of RT-PCR on the TCR CDR3, the HTBI primer set was used together with the Qiagen OneStep RT-PCR kit. The libraries were constructed in a second round of multiplex PCR and then size-selected and purified. The libraries were sequenced on an Illumina HiSeq2000 using paired-end 100 bp reads. Per the authors' processing: SOAPnuke was used to process the raw data, removing reads that contained adapters or uncalled bases, had a mean Phred below 15, or lacked an exact match to the constant primer or identifier. COPE v1.2.5 was used to merge the high-quality paired reads, and each unique nucleotide sequence was defined as a clonotype. MiTCR v1.1 was used to align clonotypes to the IMGT TRBV, TRBD and TRBJ reference segments. Analysis was restricted to V-J combinations with a frequency above 0.0001, which covered 99.2% of repertoires. The TCS score was defined as F50 (clonal expansion) divided by E x V (chaos), with BLOSUM62-based TCRdist calculated between CDR3 peptides within each V-J. Welch's t-statistics and random forest reduced 450 to 600 V-J features to some 14, which were used in a naive Bayes classifier (R e1071). Thyroid-blood repertoire similarity was quantified with the Morisita-Horn index. The public reads were quality trimmed at Q25 with fastp and then assembled into clones with MiXCR by TCRdb, keeping productive beta chains. Duplicate CDR3 protein sequences are folded into a single record with the most common DNA and genes. It is TCRdb's table, rather than the study itself, that gives the V and J calls and clone size. This sample lists approximately 95,000 distinct CDR3 sequences; around 42% were detected once. The top ten hold about 10% of the sample.

Worth noting for this clonotype: Its antigen remains unidentified. The sample holds no much larger clone one base away, and base qualities are not on file.

Sequenced sample: peripheral blood or thyroid tissue (not recorded which). The chain is encoded by TRBV7-9 joined to TRBJ2-7; TRBD2 agrees with 9 junctional bases. The sequence was collected from a woman aged 25 to 39 with Graves' hyperthyroidism. CDR3 reads: CASSRSGRVDEQYF. Read as DNA, the sequence is TGTGCCAGCAGCCGTAGCGGGAGAGTCGACGAGCAGTACTTC.